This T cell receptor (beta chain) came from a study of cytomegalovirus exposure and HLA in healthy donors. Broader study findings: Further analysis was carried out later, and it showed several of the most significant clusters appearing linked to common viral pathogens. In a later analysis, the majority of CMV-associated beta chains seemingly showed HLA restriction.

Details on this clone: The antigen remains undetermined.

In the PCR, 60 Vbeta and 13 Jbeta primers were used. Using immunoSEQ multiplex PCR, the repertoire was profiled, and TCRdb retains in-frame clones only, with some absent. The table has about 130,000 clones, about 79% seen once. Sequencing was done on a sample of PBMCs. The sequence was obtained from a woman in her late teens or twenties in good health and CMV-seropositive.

The CDR3 region is CATKGTGTEKLFF. CDR3 sequence (DNA): TGTGCGACCAAAGGGACAGGGACTGAAAAACTGTTTTTT. The J gene is TRBJ1-4, the V gene TRBV30, with 9 bases identical to TRBD1. The CDR3 loop spans 13 amino acids. Germline CDR1 is GTSNPN and CDR2 is SVGIG (reference sequence).